This T cell receptor (beta chain) is from a study of regulatory T cells in long-lasting Graves disease. Study-wide results and limits: Study was limited to peripheral blood, excluding thyroid tissue.

At least ten counts were recorded for this clonotype. Its specificity is unknown. The CDR3 has 14 residues. Germline V gene lookup returns CDR1 LGHNA and CDR2 YSLEER. Trimming pared 4 bases from V and 0 bases from J, leaving 6 bases between. According to the study, TCR beta libraries were built with iRepertoire HTBI primers and CDR3-region Arm-PCR. TCRdb reprocessed the multiplex PCR reads with MiXCR, giving one entry per CDR3 protein. The profile shows roughly 420,000 distinct CDR3 sequences, roughly a sixth of them singletons. This sample's time point: newly diagnosed GD, antithyroid drugs for less than 3 months. Preparation of the TCR library used RNA extracted from PBMCs.

The V and J genes are TRBV4-3 and TRBJ2-2, with D unresolved. Sequencing used peripheral blood mononuclear cells (PBMCs), obtained at new diagnosis, from a patient treated with antithyroid drugs. The TCR comes from a female donor with Graves disease. In DNA form, the CDR3 reads TGCGCCAGCAGCCCCTCGGCGAACACCGGGGAGCTGTTTTTT. It translates to CASSPSANTGELFF.